This T cell receptor (beta chain) was recorded in a study of cytomegalovirus exposure and HLA in healthy donors. Overall study findings and caveats: It was found in a later analysis that first-cohort TCR clusters tended to co-occur in the 100 to 150 validation repertoires. The authors listed approximately 150 TCR beta chains as cytomegalovirus-associated.

As regards this clone: Its target is unknown.

Assay used: immunoSEQ multiplex PCR; TCRdb lists only in-frame clones, some missing. The table records approximately 150,000 clones, about 83% of them present only once. The TCR was taken from a woman younger than 45 in good health and CMV-seronegative. Sequencing was carried out using PBMCs.

DNA of the CDR3: TGTGCCACCAGCAGAGATTGGGGGGGGTTAAGCAATCAGCCCCAGCATTTT. Its protein product is CATSRDWGGLSNQPQHF. The chain employs TRBV15 and TRBJ1-5, with D perhaps matching TRBD1 (5 bases). Germline V gene data show CDR1 as LNHNV and CDR2 as YYDKDF (reference sequence). This CDR3 has 17 residues. V was clipped by 0 bases and J by 1 base, with 13 bases between them.